One sample yielded the 26 T cell receptor beta chains listed below, sequenced in a study of T cells after yellow fever vaccination. Via MiXCR, TCRdb re-called the 5' RACE reads, giving one row per CDR3 protein. The sample includes some 560,000 distinct CDR3 sequences, around 16% of them seen just once. Source: PBMCs, taken roughly 5 days after the first yellow fever vaccination. These receptor sequences come from a man aged 18 to 29 who received the YFV17D yellow fever vaccine.

V usage is TRBV4-1 and J usage is TRBJ1-5; 7 bases are shared with TRBD1. This CDR3 contains 16 residues. Germline V gene sequence: CDR1 MGHRA, CDR2 YSYEKL. J gave up 3 bases and V 5 bases, and 10 bases lay outside the gene matches. DNA of the CDR3: TGCGCCAGCAGCGTACGACTGACAGGGTTCAATCAGCCCCAGCATTTT. Protein product: CASSVRLTGFNQPQHF.

This clonotype was observed many times. This sequence joins TRBV7-2 and TRBJ2-1; D is possibly TRBD1 (5 bases). This CDR3 is 15 amino acids long. Trimming removed 1 base at V and 3 bases at J, with 10 bases between. CDR1 and CDR2 from the germline V gene are SGHTA and FQGNSA. CDR3 region: CASSLDFTGYNEQFF. The CDR3 region has the DNA TGTGCCAGCAGCTTAGATTTCACAGGCTACAATGAGCAGTTCTTC.

The V gene is TRBV20-1, the J gene TRBJ2-1, with 7 bases aligning to TRBD2. The J segment lost 4 bases and the V segment lost 8 bases, leaving 17 bases of the junction unmatched. The CDR3 has 16 residues. Germline V lookup: CDR1 DFQATT, CDR2 SNEGSKA (reference sequence). CDR3 loop: CSPLHSGGIRYNEQFF. CDR3 nucleotides: TGCAGTCCCCTCCATTCCGGGGGGATTAGGTACAATGAGCAGTTCTTC.

The chain recombines TRBV28 with TRBJ2-1; D not resolved. CDR1 is MDHEN, CDR2 SYDVKM, per germline. The CDR3 runs to 11 residues. The V and J ends lost 7 bases and 7 bases respectively, with 8 bases between them. The CDR3, as DNA: TGTGCCAGCACTCGAAATAATGAGCAGTTCTTC. This translates into CASTRNNEQFF.

The chain employs TRBV4-1 and TRBJ1-1; D not certain. Trimming shortened V by 0 bases and J by 4 bases, and 15 bases separated the two germline ends. The CDR3 spans 16 residues. CDR1 and CDR2 from the germline V gene are MGHRA and YSYEKL. The CDR3 protein is CASSQEGVTFRTEAFF. The CDR3 DNA reads as TGCGCCAGCAGCCAAGAAGGAGTGACGTTCCGCACTGAAGCTTTCTTT.

In this sample, this clonotype turned up a few times. The chain carries TRBV7-8 and TRBJ1-5; D possibly corresponds to TRBD1 (6 bases). V was shortened by 1 base and J by 4 bases, with 11 bases between the two germline ends. This CDR3 has 15 residues. Germline V gene lookup returns CDR1 SGHVS and CDR2 FQNEAQ. For the CDR3, the DNA is TGTGCCAGCAGCTTAGGGGCAGGGGAGAATCAGCCCCAGCATTTT. This encodes CASSLGAGENQPQHF.

The chain's CDR3 is CASLTPGQTYEQYF. DNA for the CDR3: TGTGCCAGCCTTACCCCGGGACAGACCTACGAGCAGTACTTC. The rearrangement links TRBV28 to TRBJ2-7, with 7 bases matching TRBD1. Germline CDR1 is MDHEN and CDR2 is SYDVKM. V lost 8 bases to trimming and J lost 2 bases; unmatched junction nucleotides: 9. The CDR3 is 14 amino acids. Based on the CDR3 plus reference TRBV28 and TRBJ2-7, the full variable domain is DVKVTQSSRYLVKRTGEKVFLECVQDMDHENMFWYRQDPGLGLRLIYFSYDVKMKEKGDIPEGYSVSREKKERFSLILESASTNQTSMYLCASLTPGQTYEQYFGPGTRLTVT.

This clonotype has ten or more counts. The V call is TRBV12-3 or TRBV12-4, the J call TRBJ2-5; D may be TRBD1 or TRBD2 (5 bases each). The CDR3 totals 13 residues. Trimming shortened V by 5 bases and J by 5 bases, and 12 bases separated the two germline ends. The CDR3 DNA sequence: TGTGCCAGCAGTGGGGGAAGAAGGGAGACCCAGTACTTC. Translating gives CASSGGRRETQYF.

V is TRBV4-2 and J is TRBJ2-3; 7 nucleotides line up with TRBD2. The junction had 6 bases not matched to a gene; V was cut back by 4 bases and J by 2 bases. Germline CDR1 reads LGHNA; CDR2 reads YNFKEQ. This CDR3 has 15 residues. Here the CDR3 DNA reads TGTGCCAGCAGCCCCTTGGCGGGGGACACAGATACGCAGTATTTT. It translates to CASSPLAGDTDTQYF.

The chain couples TRBV7-9 to TRBJ1-6, with D tentatively TRBD1 (5 bases). Germline V gives CDR1 SEHNR, CDR2 FQNEAQ (reference sequence). This CDR3 contains 15 residues. The V end was cut by 1 base, the J end by 13 bases, with 17 bases between. CDR3 region: CASSLGGTGERPLHF. The CDR3 coding sequence is TGTGCCAGCAGCTTAGGGGGGACCGGAGAAAGGCCCCTCCACTTT.

The rearrangement joins TRBV23-1 to TRBJ2-5; 10 bases match TRBD1. TRBV23-1 carries the ORF label, with uncertain function. This CDR3 region has 16 residues. V lost 4 bases to trimming and J lost 1 base; unmatched junction nucleotides: 6. The DNA for the CDR3 is TGCGCCAGCAGTCTCCGGGACAGGGGACCCCAAGAGACCCAGTACTTC. This translates into CASSLRDRGPQETQYF.

This chain links TRBV18 with TRBJ2-7; a weak D match, TRBD1 (6 bases). This CDR3 contains 14 residues. The V and J ends lost 2 bases and 2 bases respectively, with 10 bases between them. Germline lookup yields CDR1 KGHSH and CDR2 LQKENI. The CDR3 DNA reads TGTGCCAGCTCACCAGGGTCAGGGGCCTACGAGCAGTACGTC. Residues: CASSPGSGAYEQYV.

The J gene is TRBJ1-2, the V gene TRBV12-3 or TRBV12-4; D gene uncertain. Trimming left V 3 bases short and J 4 bases short, with 6 bases between. The CDR3 length is 12 residues. DNA of the CDR3: TGTGCCAGCAGTTTTGAACTCTATGGCTACACCTTC. Its translation is CASSFELYGYTF.

The sample holds a few counts of this clonotype. The chain recombines TRBV12-3 or TRBV12-4 with TRBJ1-2; tentatively, D is TRBD1 (5 bases). V was cut by 6 bases and J by 3 bases, with 8 bases left in between. The CDR3 runs 12 residues. This CDR3 is CASSRGYYGYTF. In nucleotides, the CDR3 is TGTGCCAGCAGCCGGGGCTACTATGGCTACACCTTC.

The rearrangement joins TRBV4-2 to TRBJ2-4, with D possibly matching TRBD2 (7 bases). Germline-derived CDR1 and CDR2 are LGHNA and YNFKEQ. There are 17 residues in the CDR3. V shed 0 bases and J shed 0 bases, with 12 bases lying between them. CDR3: CASSQEGGPVAKNIQYF. The CDR3 nucleotides are TGTGCCAGCAGCCAAGAGGGGGGGCCCGTAGCCAAAAACATTCAGTACTTC.

In this sample, this clonotype turned up a few times. The chain is built from TRBV18 and TRBJ2-7; possible D gene TRBD2, 7 bases. The CDR3 is 15 residues long. Trimming stripped 0 bases from V and 6 bases from J, with 15 bases between. In germline, CDR1 is KGHSH, CDR2 LQKENI. In nucleotides, the CDR3 is TGTGCCAGCTCACCACCGAACAGGGAGGGTCGCGAGCAGTACTTC. This translates into CASSPPNREGREQYF.

This clonotype was found a few times. The chain combines TRBV20-1 with TRBJ2-7; 7 bases line up with TRBD1. Germline V gene sequence: CDR1 DFQATT, CDR2 SNEGSKA (reference sequence). V was clipped by 6 bases and J by 5 bases; unmatched bases: 7. This CDR3 is 12 amino acids long. CDR3 nucleotides: TGCAGTGCGTCGACAGGGTCGGACGAGCAGTACTTC. This translates into CSASTGSDEQYF.

This clonotype has a count of ten or more. The chain has TRBV7-6 and TRBJ2-1; 8 bases line up with TRBD2. The germline V gene encodes CDR1 SGHVS and CDR2 FNYEAQ. V lost 3 bases to trimming and J lost 0 bases; unmatched junction nucleotides: 7. The CDR3 contains 17 residues. CDR3 loop: CASSLRERGSSYNEQFF. For the CDR3, the DNA is TGTGCCAGCAGCTTGAGGGAGCGGGGGAGCTCCTACAATGAGCAGTTCTTC. The whole variable domain, filled in from reference TRBV7-6 and TRBJ2-1, reads GAGVSQSPRYKVTKRGQDVALRCDPISGHVSLYWYRQALGQGPEFLTYFNYEAQQDKSGLPNDRFSAERPEGSISTLTIQRTEQRDSAMYRCASSLRERGSSYNEQFFGPGTRLTVL.

To note about this clonotype: Its ends do not fully match the called genes, so a read error is possible. The rearrangement joins TRBV6-1 to TRBJ1-1; the match to TRBD1 covers 8 bases. CDR1 is MNHNS and CDR2 is SASEGT in the germline V gene. This CDR3 contains 17 residues. The CDR3 spells CASSQATGTGVDTEAFF. CDR3 nucleotides: TGTGCCAGCAGTCAAGCCACCGGGACAGGTGTCGACACTGAAGCTTTCTTT.

This clonotype was observed a few times. The genes are TRBV7-9 and TRBJ2-5; 7 positions agree with TRBD2. Germline loops: CDR1 SEHNR, CDR2 FQNEAQ (reference sequence). The CDR3 is 14 residues long. V was pared by 6 bases and J by 0 bases, with 4 bases of the junction left unmatched. DNA for the CDR3: TGTGCCAGCAGTGGCCGGGGGGACCAAGAGACCCAGTACTTC. It yields the protein CASSGRGDQETQYF.

This chain links TRBV2 with TRBJ1-1; no definite D call. The CDR3 runs to 11 residues. V was shortened by 8 bases and J by 1 base, with 5 bases between the two germline ends. Germline CDR1 reads SNHLY; CDR2 reads FYNNEI. CDR3 residues: CASAANTEAFF. In DNA, the CDR3 is TGTGCCAGCGCGGCGAACACTGAAGCTTTCTTT.

The chain links TRBV28 to TRBJ2-7; tentatively, D is TRBD2 (5 bases). The germline V and J ends were trimmed by 4 bases and 3 bases, with 13 bases remaining between them. The CDR3 spans 14 residues. The V gene's germline CDR1 is MDHEN and CDR2 SYDVKM. The CDR3 DNA follows: TGTGCCAGCAGTTCACCCGGGAATCTCTACGAGCAGTACGTC. It is translated as CASSSPGNLYEQYV.

This chain links TRBV6-1 with TRBJ1-1, with no clear D. Looked up from germline, CDR1 is MNHNS and CDR2 is SASEGT. The CDR3 covers 13 residues. V was clipped by 2 bases and J by 6 bases, with 10 bases between them. CDR3: CASSESLVAEAFF. As DNA, the CDR3 is TGTGCCAGCAGTGAAAGTTTGGTGGCTGAAGCTTTCTTT.

This clonotype was recorded a few times. V is TRBV25-1 and J is TRBJ2-5; 10 bases fit TRBD2. V dropped 3 bases and J dropped 0; count of bases not matched to a gene: 7. Germline assignment: CDR1 MGHDK and CDR2 SYGVNS. The CDR3 spans 17 residues. CDR3 residues: CASSELRAGGYQETQYF. CDR3 nucleotides: TGTGCCAGCAGTGAGTTAAGAGCGGGGGGGTACCAAGAGACCCAGTACTTC.

This clonotype was detected only a few times. The rearrangement links TRBV5-1 to TRBJ2-2; D might be TRBD1 (6 bases). Germline CDR1 and CDR2: SGHRS and YFSETQ. V lost 1 base and J lost 0, with 10 bases in between. The CDR3 sequence is 16 residues long. The CDR3 here is CASSLLGAANTGELFF. In nucleotides, the CDR3 is TGCGCCAGCAGCTTGCTGGGGGCCGCGAACACCGGGGAGCTGTTTTTT.

This clonotype was counted at least ten times. The chain joins TRBV12-3 or TRBV12-4 to TRBJ2-7, with D tentatively TRBD2 (5 bases). The ends were cut back, 6 bases at V and 6 bases at J, with 21 bases in the middle. The CDR3 spans 15 residues. The CDR3 spells CASRIGLQAVGEQYF. The CDR3 DNA sequence: TGTGCCAGCAGGATAGGACTTCAAGCCGTTGGCGAGCAGTACTTC.